The 21 T cell receptor beta chains below were found in one sample sequenced in a study of control samples from healthy donors and cancer patients. TCRdb's copy holds only in-frame clones and misses some; the assay was immunoSEQ multiplex PCR. Of about 410,000 clones in the sample, 75% to 95% are singletons; the top ten hold 5.5% to 7.5%. Sequenced sample: PBMCs. These receptors originate from a middle-aged man with head and neck cancer.

The rearrangement links TRBV20-1 to TRBJ1-3; no clear D gene. The CDR3 extends over 11 amino acids. V lost 3 bases to trimming and J lost 4 bases, with 4 bases between them. The germline gives CDR1 DFQATT, CDR2 SNEGSKA (reference sequence). The CDR3 reads CSASPGNTIYF. The CDR3 region has the DNA TGCAGTGCTAGTCCCGGAAACACCATATATTTT.

The chain links TRBV6-5 to TRBJ2-2, with D maybe TRBD2 (6 bases). Between the trimmed V and J ends, which lost 7 bases and 7 bases, there was a span of 19 bases. Germline values: CDR1 MNHEY, CDR2 SVGAGI. CDR3 length: 15 residues. For the CDR3, the DNA is TGTGCCAGCATAGGAAGCGGAGGGCGCCTCGGGGAGCTGTTTTTT. The encoded protein is CASIGSGGRLGELFF.

J is TRBJ2-2 and V is TRBV6-6; TRBD2 might be the D (5 bases). CDR3 length: 14 amino acids. Germline CDR1 MNHNY, CDR2 SVGAGI (reference sequence). Trimming cost V 9 bases and J 5 bases, with 16 bases left between them. The CDR3 bases are TGTGCCAGTCGACCCAGTGGAGGAACCGGGGAGCTGTTTTTT. It yields the protein CASRPSGGTGELFF.

The rearrangement uses TRBV18 and TRBJ1-1; D call uncertain. V lost 3 bases to trimming and J lost 3 bases, with 14 bases between them. The germline CDR1 and CDR2 sequences are KGHSH and LQKENI. This CDR3 has 15 amino acids. For the CDR3, the DNA is TGTGCCAGCTCACCGGGCGGTACTGAGGACACTGAAGCTTTCTTT. It specifies CASSPGGTEDTEAFF.

This rearrangement joins TRBV5-8 to TRBJ1-5, with TRBD1 matching over 8 bases. Germline lookup yields CDR1 SGHTS and CDR2 YDEGEE. The CDR3 has 12 residues. Germline trimming cut 5 bases from V and 7 bases from J; bases unmatched to any gene: 2. The CDR3 protein is CASSYRGQPQHF. The CDR3 nucleotides are TGTGCCAGCAGTTACAGGGGGCAGCCCCAGCATTTT.

The rearrangement joins TRBV6-5 to TRBJ2-7; D may be TRBD1 or TRBD2 (5 bases each). V was pared by 6 bases and J by 2 bases, with 11 bases between. The CDR3 extends over 13 amino acids. Germline values: CDR1 MNHEY, CDR2 SVGAGI. The CDR3 reads CASRRGLTYEQYF. In nucleotides, the CDR3 is TGTGCCAGCAGACGGGGCCTGACCTACGAGCAGTACTTC.

This clone appeared a few times. The chain couples TRBV11-1 to TRBJ2-3; D remains ambiguous. This CDR3 has 15 amino acids. Trimming shortened V by 2 bases and J by 0 bases, and 9 bases separated the two germline ends. CDR1 SGHAT and CDR2 FQDESV come from the germline V gene (reference sequence). The CDR3 nucleotides are TGTGCCAGCAGCTTAACTGGGGTTAGCACAGATACGCAGTATTTT. Translated, it gives CASSLTGVSTDTQYF. The full variable domain, completed using reference TRBV11-1 and TRBJ2-3, is EAEVAQSPRYKITEKSQAVAFWCDPISGHATLYWYRQILGQGPELLVQFQDESVVDDSQLPKDRFSAERLKGVDSTLKIQPAELGDSAMYLCASSLTGVSTDTQYFGPGTRLTVL.

Comments on this clone: This sequence may be a read error, since a much larger clone differs from it by one base. Other DNA sequences of this sample code for an identical CDR3. The chain carries TRBV12-5 and TRBJ1-2; D unresolved. Germline V gene lookup returns CDR1 LGHNT and CDR2 FRNRAP. The CDR3 contains 15 residues. The CDR3 DNA reads TGTGCCAGTGGTTTGGTACTGCCGGCTGGCTATGGCTACACCTTC. Its translation: CASGLVLPAGYGYTF.

The J gene is TRBJ2-6, the V gene TRBV5-1; maybe TRBD2 (6 bases). Germline CDR1 reads SGHRS; CDR2 reads YFSETQ. V was trimmed by 3 bases and J by 0 bases, leaving 13 bases between them. The CDR3 sequence is 17 residues long. In nucleotides, the CDR3 is TGCGCCAGCAGCTCGTCCTGGGGGGTCTCTGGGGCCAACGTCCTGACTTTC. This gives the protein CASSSSWGVSGANVLTF.

Only one count was recorded for this clone. This chain uses TRBV29-1 with TRBJ1-2; TRBD1 aligns across 11 bases. There are 14 residues in the CDR3. Trimming at V came to 3 bases and at J to 4 bases, leaving 4 bases not matched to a gene. Germline assignment: CDR1 SQVTM and CDR2 ANQGSEA. CDR3 residues: CSVDPGTGGYGYTF. CDR3 DNA: TGCAGCGTTGACCCCGGGACAGGGGGCTATGGCTACACCTTC.

The CDR3 bases are TGTGCCTGGAGGGGGGGCCCTAGGGGCGGCTACACCTTC. Protein: CAWRGGPRGGYTF. The chain couples TRBV30 to TRBJ1-2, with D possibly matching TRBD1 (6 bases). The CDR3 is made up of 13 amino acids. The germline V gene has CDR1 GTSNPN and CDR2 SVGIG (reference sequence). The V end lost 3 bases, the J end lost 8 bases, and 16 bases lay between the germline ends.

The rearrangement joins TRBV6-1 to TRBJ1-1; 11 bases line up with TRBD1. This CDR3 has 18 amino acids. Germline assignment: CDR1 MNHNS and CDR2 SASEGT. V trimming: 4 bases; J trimming: 4 bases; junction bases outside the gene matches: 14. The CDR3 DNA reads as TGTGCCAGCAGTGTAGGATTTTTCAGCGGGACAGGGGGCACTGAAGCTTTCTTT. This gives the protein CASSVGFFSGTGGTEAFF.

Remarks on this clone: The sample holds other DNA sequences that translate to the same CDR3. The genes are TRBV18 and TRBJ2-3; no reliable D call. The germline gives CDR1 KGHSH, CDR2 LQKENI. Trimming cost V 6 bases and J 0 bases, with 4 bases left between them. The CDR3 runs to 12 residues. CDR3 DNA sequence: TGTGCCAGCTCCCCAAGCACAGATACGCAGTATTTT. It codes for CASSPSTDTQYF.

The genes are TRBV7-8 and TRBJ2-3, with 10 bases fitting TRBD2. Germline V CDR1 and CDR2: SGHVS, FQNEAQ. This CDR3 is built from 16 residues. J lost 6 bases, V lost 2 bases, and 8 bases had no gene match. The CDR3 nucleotides are TGTGCCAGCAGCTTACCTTCTAGCGGGAGAAGGGATACGCAGTATTTT. It translates to CASSLPSSGRRDTQYF.

Here the CDR3 DNA reads TGTGCCAGCAGCCCCGGCAGAGGGCTAGGCTACACCTTC. Protein sequence: CASSPGRGLGYTF. The J gene is TRBJ1-2, the V gene TRBV7-2; no clear D gene. Germline V gives CDR1 SGHTA, CDR2 FQGNSA. CDR3 length equals 13 residues. Between the trimmed V and J ends, which lost 5 bases and 8 bases, there was a span of 15 bases. The full variable domain, in which reference TRBV7-2 and TRBJ1-2 provide the parts outside the CDR3, is GAGVSQSPSNKVTEKGKDVELRCDPISGHTALYWYRQSLGQGLEFLIYFQGNSAPDKSGLPSDRFSAERTGGSVSTLTIQRTQQEDSAVYLCASSPGRGLGYTFGSGTRLTVV.

The chain has TRBV6-2 or TRBV6-3 and TRBJ2-1, with TRBD2 matching 11 bases. The germline V gene has CDR1 MNHEY and CDR2 SVGEGT. This CDR3 region has 20 residues. Trimming removed 0 bases from V and 0 bases from J; junction bases left unmatched: 10. The CDR3 sequence: CASSYSDGTSGSNSYNEQFF. The CDR3 nucleotides are TGTGCCAGCAGTTACTCTGATGGGACTAGCGGTTCAAACTCCTACAATGAGCAGTTCTTC.

The V gene is TRBV28, the J gene TRBJ2-7, with 11 bases that match TRBD1. The V gene end was trimmed by 4 bases and the J gene end by 4 bases; junction bases not matched to a gene: 3. CDR1 is MDHEN, CDR2 SYDVKM, per germline. The CDR3 has 14 residues. CDR3 region: CASSSGQGAYEQYF. In DNA, the CDR3 is TGTGCCAGCAGTTCCGGACAGGGGGCGTACGAGCAGTACTTC.

The gene calls are TRBV6-5 and TRBJ1-1; D ambiguous. Trimming took off 6 bases at V and 4 bases at J, with 9 bases between the two ends. Germline CDR1 is MNHEY and CDR2 is SVGAGI. The length of the CDR3 is 12 residues. The CDR3 nucleotides are TGTGCCAGCAGCCGTGACCCCACTGAAGCTTTCTTT. This sequence encodes CASSRDPTEAFF.

The rearrangement joins TRBV19 to TRBJ2-1; D is uncertain. Germline V gives CDR1 LNHDA, CDR2 SQIVND (reference sequence). This CDR3 has 12 residues. The V end lost 7 bases, the J end lost 4 bases, and 8 bases lay between the germline ends. The chain's CDR3 is CASTPGYNEQFF. The CDR3 nucleotides are TGTGCCAGTACACCAGGTTACAATGAGCAGTTCTTC.

The chain employs TRBV6-5 and TRBJ1-2; D remains ambiguous. Germline CDR1 and CDR2: MNHEY and SVGAGI. CDR3 size: 11 residues. V was shortened by 9 bases and J by 1 base, with 6 bases between the two germline ends. This CDR3 reads CASRGNYGYTF. CDR3 nucleotides: TGTGCCAGTCGAGGTAACTATGGCTACACCTTC.

Note on this clone: This same CDR3 is encoded by further DNA sequences in the sample. The V gene is TRBV3-1 (or the pseudogene TRBV3-2), the J gene TRBJ1-5; the match to TRBD1 covers 7 bases. From germline, CDR1 is LGHDT and CDR2 YNNKEL (reference sequence). This CDR3 comprises 14 residues. The V gene end was trimmed by 3 bases and the J gene end by 1 base; junction bases not matched to a gene: 0. The CDR3 nucleotides are TGTGCCAGCAGCCAGGGACAGAGCAATCAGCCCCAGCATTTT. It is translated as CASSQGQSNQPQHF.